The clone carrying this T cell receptor (beta chain) was counted many times. The antigen is undetermined. The record originates from a study of T cell repertoires in cytomegalovirus infection. Background on the study: Public TCR beta signatures indicated both CMV infection and matching HLA type. Study-wide points: CMV-specific HLA-C-restricted TCR beta clonotypes dominated the ex vivo response. Public TCR beta family frequency separated CMV-and-HLA carriers, including in an independent cohort.

This CDR3 is built from 12 residues. Germline V gene sequence: CDR1 DFQATT, CDR2 SNEGSKA (reference sequence). The germline V and J ends were trimmed by 4 bases and 7 bases, with 11 bases remaining between them. MiXCR was run by TCRdb on the reads, yielding one entry per CDR3 protein. Of hundreds of thousands of distinct CDR3 sequences listed, about 7% are singletons. Sequencing input: PBMCs. V gene TRBV20-1 combines with J gene TRBJ1-5; tentative D call: TRBD1 (5 bases). The sequence was collected from a human donor in good health (CMV status not recorded). Some clones in this sample may be carry-over from other donors' samples. The DNA of the CDR3 is TGCAGTGCTACAAGACAGAACCAGCCCCAGCATTTT. It encodes CSATRQNQPQHF.